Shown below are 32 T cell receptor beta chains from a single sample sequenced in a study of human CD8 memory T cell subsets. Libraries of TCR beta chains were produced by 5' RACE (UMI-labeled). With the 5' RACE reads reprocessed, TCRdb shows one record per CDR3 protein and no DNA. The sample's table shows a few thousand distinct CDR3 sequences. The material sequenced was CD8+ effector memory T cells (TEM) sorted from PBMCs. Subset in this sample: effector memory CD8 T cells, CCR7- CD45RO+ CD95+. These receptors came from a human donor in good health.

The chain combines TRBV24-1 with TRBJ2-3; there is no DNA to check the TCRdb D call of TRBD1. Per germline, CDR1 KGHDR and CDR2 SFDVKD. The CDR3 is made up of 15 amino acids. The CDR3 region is CATSDFGTATDTQYF.

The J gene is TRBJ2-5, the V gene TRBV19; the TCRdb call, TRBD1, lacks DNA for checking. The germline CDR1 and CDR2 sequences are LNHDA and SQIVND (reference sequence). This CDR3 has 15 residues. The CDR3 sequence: CASSPGSPLQETQYF.

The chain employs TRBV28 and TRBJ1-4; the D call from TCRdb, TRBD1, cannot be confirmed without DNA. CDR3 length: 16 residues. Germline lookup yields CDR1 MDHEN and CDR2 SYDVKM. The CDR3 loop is CASSLPSQGSNEKLFF. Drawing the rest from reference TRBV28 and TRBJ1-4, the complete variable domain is DVKVTQSSRYLVKRTGEKVFLECVQDMDHENMFWYRQDPGLGLRLIYFSYDVKMKEKGDIPEGYSVSREKKERFSLILESASTNQTSMYLCASSLPSQGSNEKLFFGSGTQLSVL.

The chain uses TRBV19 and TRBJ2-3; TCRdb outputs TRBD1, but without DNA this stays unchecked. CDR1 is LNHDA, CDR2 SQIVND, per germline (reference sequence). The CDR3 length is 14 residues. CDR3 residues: CASEGTGGPDTQYF. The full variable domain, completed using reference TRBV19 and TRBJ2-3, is DGGITQSPKYLFRKEGQNVTLSCEQNLNHDAMYWYRQDPGQGLRLIYYSQIVNDFQKGDIAEGYSVSREKKESFPLTVTSAQKNPTAFYLCASEGTGGPDTQYFGPGTRLTVL.

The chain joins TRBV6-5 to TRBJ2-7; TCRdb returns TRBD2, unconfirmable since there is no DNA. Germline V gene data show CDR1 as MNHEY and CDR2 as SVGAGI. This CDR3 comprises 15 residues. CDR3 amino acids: CASSPATRSGSEQYF.

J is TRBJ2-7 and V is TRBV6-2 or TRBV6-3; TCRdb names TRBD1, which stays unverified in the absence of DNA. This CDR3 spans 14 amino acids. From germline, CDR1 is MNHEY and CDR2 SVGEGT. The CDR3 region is CASTGTGFSYEQYF.

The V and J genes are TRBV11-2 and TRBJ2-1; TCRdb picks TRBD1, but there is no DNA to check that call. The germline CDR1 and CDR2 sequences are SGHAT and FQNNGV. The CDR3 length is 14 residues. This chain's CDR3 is CASSLTSGGGEQFF. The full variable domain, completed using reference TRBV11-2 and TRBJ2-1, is EAGVAQSPRYKIIEKRQSVAFWCNPISGHATLYWYQQILGQGPKLLIQFQNNGVVDDSQLPKDRFSAERLKGVDSTLKIQPAKLEDSAVYLCASSLTSGGGEQFFGPGTRLTVL.

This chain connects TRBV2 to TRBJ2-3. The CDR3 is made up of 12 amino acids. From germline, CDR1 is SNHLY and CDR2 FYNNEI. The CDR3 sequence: CASGISTDTQYF.

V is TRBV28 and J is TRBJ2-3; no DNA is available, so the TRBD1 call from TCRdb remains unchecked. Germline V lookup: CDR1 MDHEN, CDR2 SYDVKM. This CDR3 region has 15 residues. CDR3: CASSSVGISTDTQYF.

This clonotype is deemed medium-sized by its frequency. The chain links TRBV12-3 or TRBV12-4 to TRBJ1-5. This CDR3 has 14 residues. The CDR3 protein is CASSLGGTSQPQHF.

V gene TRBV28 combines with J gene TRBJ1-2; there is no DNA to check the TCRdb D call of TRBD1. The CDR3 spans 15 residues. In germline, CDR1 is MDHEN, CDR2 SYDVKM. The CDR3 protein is CASSLLGQGAGGYTF.

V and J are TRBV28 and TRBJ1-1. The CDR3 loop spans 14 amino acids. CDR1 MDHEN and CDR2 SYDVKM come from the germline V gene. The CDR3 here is CASNLGRRNTEAFF. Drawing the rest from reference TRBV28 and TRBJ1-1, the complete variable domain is DVKVTQSSRYLVKRTGEKVFLECVQDMDHENMFWYRQDPGLGLRLIYFSYDVKMKEKGDIPEGYSVSREKKERFSLILESASTNQTSMYLCASNLGRRNTEAFFGQGTRLTVV.

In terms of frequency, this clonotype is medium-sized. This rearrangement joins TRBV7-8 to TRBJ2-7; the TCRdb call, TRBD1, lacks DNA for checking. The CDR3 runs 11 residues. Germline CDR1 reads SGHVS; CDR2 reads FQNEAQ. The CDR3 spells CASSYGLGRYF.

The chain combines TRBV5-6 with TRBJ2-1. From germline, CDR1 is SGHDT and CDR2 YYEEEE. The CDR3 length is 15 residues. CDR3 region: CASSLEAGVYNEQFF.

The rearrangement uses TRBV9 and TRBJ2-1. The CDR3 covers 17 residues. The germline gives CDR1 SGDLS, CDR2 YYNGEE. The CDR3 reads CASSVGPAETSYNEQFF.

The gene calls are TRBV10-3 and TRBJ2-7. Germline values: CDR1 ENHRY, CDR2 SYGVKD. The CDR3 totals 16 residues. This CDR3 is CAISDRMRRGSYEQYF.

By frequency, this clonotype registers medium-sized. The CDR3 here is CASSPGGGTGFDNYGYTF. This sequence joins TRBV5-1 and TRBJ1-2; TCRdb reports TRBD1, a call that lacks DNA to check it against. Germline lookup yields CDR1 SGHRS and CDR2 YFSETQ. The CDR3 contains 18 residues.

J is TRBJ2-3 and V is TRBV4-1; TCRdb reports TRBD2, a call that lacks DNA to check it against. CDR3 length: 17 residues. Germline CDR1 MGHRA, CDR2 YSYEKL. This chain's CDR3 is CASSQDSGGIPTDTQYF.

The CDR3 sequence: CASSKRGDGTDTQYF. The chain uses TRBV21-1 and TRBJ2-3; TCRdb reports TRBD1, a call that lacks DNA to check it against. TRBV21-1 is given as a pseudogene. This CDR3 has 15 amino acids.

The CDR3 loop is CASSLAGVNQPQHF. The rearrangement links TRBV27 to TRBJ1-5; as DNA is missing, the TRBD1 call by TCRdb cannot be tested. Germline CDR1 reads MNHEY; CDR2 reads SMNVEV (reference sequence). This CDR3 contains 14 residues.

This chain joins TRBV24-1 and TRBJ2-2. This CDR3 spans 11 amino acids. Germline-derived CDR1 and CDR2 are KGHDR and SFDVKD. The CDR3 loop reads CATSDTKELFF.

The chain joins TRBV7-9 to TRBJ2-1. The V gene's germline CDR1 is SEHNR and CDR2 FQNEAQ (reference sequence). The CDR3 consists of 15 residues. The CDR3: CASSRSGSSYNEQFF. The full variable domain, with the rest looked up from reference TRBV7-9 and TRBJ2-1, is DTGVSQNPRHKITKRGQNVTFRCDPISEHNRLYWYRQTLGQGPEFLTYFQNEAQLEKSRLLSDRFSAERPKGSFSTLEIQRTEQGDSAMYLCASSRSGSSYNEQFFGPGTRLTVL.

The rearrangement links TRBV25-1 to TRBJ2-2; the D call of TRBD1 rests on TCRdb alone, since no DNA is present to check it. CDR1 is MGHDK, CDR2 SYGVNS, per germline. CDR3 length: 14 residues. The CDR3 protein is CASSSRDHTGELFF.

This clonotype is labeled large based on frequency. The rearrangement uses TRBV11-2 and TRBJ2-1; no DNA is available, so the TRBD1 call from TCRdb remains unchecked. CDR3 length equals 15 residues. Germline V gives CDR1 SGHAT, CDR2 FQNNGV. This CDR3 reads CASSGTTGDYNEQFF.

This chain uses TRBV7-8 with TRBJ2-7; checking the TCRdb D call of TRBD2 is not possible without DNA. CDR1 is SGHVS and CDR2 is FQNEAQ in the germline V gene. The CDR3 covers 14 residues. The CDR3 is CASSPRDHSYEQYF.

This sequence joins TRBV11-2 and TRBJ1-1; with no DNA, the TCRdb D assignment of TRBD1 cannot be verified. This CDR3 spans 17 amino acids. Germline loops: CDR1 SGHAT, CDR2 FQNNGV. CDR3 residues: CASSYYAGGEVDTEAFF. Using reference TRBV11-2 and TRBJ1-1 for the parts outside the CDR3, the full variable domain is EAGVAQSPRYKIIEKRQSVAFWCNPISGHATLYWYQQILGQGPKLLIQFQNNGVVDDSQLPKDRFSAERLKGVDSTLKIQPAKLEDSAVYLCASSYYAGGEVDTEAFFGQGTRLTVV.

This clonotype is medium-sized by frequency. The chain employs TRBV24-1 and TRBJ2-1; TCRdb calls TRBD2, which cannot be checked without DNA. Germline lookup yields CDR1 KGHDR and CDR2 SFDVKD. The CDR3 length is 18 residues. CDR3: CATSPGLQIRSSYNEQFF.

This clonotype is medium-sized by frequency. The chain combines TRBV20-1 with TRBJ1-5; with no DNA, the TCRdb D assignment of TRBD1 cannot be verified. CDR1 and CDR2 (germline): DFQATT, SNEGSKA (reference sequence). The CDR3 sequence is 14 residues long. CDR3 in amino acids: CSASIRQGNQPQHF.

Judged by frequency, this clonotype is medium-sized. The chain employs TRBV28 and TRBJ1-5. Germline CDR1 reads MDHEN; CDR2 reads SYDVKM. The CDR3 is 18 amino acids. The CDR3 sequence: CASSRGHGLVQKMGWSHF. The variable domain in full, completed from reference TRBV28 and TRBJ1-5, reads DVKVTQSSRYLVKRTGEKVFLECVQDMDHENMFWYRQDPGLGLRLIYFSYDVKMKEKGDIPEGYSVSREKKERFSLILESASTNQTSMYLCASSRGHGLVQKMGWSHFGDGTRLSIL.

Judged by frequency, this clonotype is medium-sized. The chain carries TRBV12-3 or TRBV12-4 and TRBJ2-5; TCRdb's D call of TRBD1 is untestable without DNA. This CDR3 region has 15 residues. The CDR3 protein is CASSLSGGLQETQYF.

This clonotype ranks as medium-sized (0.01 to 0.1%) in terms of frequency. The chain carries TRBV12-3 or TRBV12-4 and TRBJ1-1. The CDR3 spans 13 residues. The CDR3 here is CASSLGFSGEAFF.

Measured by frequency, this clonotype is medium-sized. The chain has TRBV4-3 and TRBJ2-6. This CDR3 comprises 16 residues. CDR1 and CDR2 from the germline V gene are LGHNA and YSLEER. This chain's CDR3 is CASTGDVSSGANVLTF.